Sequencing of this TCR beta chain was carried out in a study of metastatic and nonmetastatic thyroid tumors. Across the study: Where malignant and benign thyroid patients were concerned, repertoires were compared across blood and tumor or nodule tissue.

This clone is categorized as medium-sized. The antigen remains undetermined. Before thyroid surgery, none of the patients had received any treatment. The study, taken as a whole, reports: A significant increase in TCR beta diversity was reportedly seen in malignant thyroid tumors relative to benign nodules, in blood and tumor.

CDR1 is LNHDA and CDR2 is SQIVND in the germline V gene (reference sequence). Trimming took off 4 bases at V and 1 base at J, with 3 bases between the two ends. There are 12 residues in the CDR3. How the authors handled the data: The authors used CDR3 differences across clinicopathological groups to build a distant-metastasis classifier for papillary thyroid cancer. TCRdb re-clonotyped the PCR reads via MiXCR. The V and J calls and clone size come from TCRdb's table, not from the authors' own analysis. The sample has some 25,000 clones, around an eighth seen once. The genes are TRBV19 and TRBJ2-3; D gene uncertain. Sequencing was carried out using blood. The receptor comes from a female donor with papillary thyroid cancer or a benign thyroid nodule (not recorded which). Some clones in this sample may be carry-over from other donors' samples. The CDR3 region is CASSRGTDTQYF. As DNA, the CDR3 is TGTGCCAGTAGTAGGGGCACAGATACGCAGTATTTT.